This entry lists 31 T cell receptor beta chains sequenced from one sample in a study of T cell responses to AZD1222 COVID-19 vaccine. Here immunoSEQ multiplex PCR was the method, and the copy in TCRdb shows in-frame clones only, minus some. The data hold approximately 150,000 clones, with approximately 90% observed a single time. The material sequenced was peripheral blood, taken on day 0 of AZD1222 vaccination. The receptors derive from an adult in good health.

This clone has a single count. DNA for the CDR3: TGTGCCAGCAGTTACTCTTCAGGGAAACTTCAGCCCCAGCATTTT. Amino acids: CASSYSSGKLQPQHF. This chain joins TRBV6-2 or TRBV6-3 and TRBJ1-5; D might be TRBD1 (5 bases). Germline loops: CDR1 MNHEY, CDR2 SVGEGT. V shed 0 bases and J shed 6 bases, with 12 bases lying between them. The CDR3 consists of 15 residues.

V usage is TRBV27 and J usage is TRBJ1-6; perhaps TRBD1 as D (5 bases). Trimming pared 1 base from V and 8 bases from J, leaving 6 bases between. Germline lookup yields CDR1 MNHEY and CDR2 SMNVEV (reference sequence). CDR3 length: 13 residues. In DNA form, the CDR3 reads TGTGCCAGCAGTTTATTGGGGGATTCACCCCTCCACTTT. The encoded protein is CASSLLGDSPLHF.

The rearrangement joins TRBV6-5 to TRBJ1-5; possibly TRBD1 for D (6 bases). The CDR3 has 15 residues. With 0 bases removed from V and 2 bases from J, the gap between germline ends came to 8 bases. CDR1 is MNHEY and CDR2 is SVGAGI in the germline V gene. For the CDR3, the DNA is TGTGCCAGCAGTTACTCGGCAGGGGGCAATCAGCCCCAGCATTTT. As protein: CASSYSAGGNQPQHF.

The rearrangement uses TRBV1 and TRBJ2-3; the table gives TRBD1 as D, unverified against the DNA. TRBV1 is noted as a pseudogene. There are 16 residues in the CDR3. The CDR3 sequence is CTSSQAGGFTTDTQYF. Written as DNA, the CDR3 is TGCACCAGCAGCCAAGCAGGGGGCTTTACCACAGATACGCAGTATTTT.

V gene TRBV7-6 combines with J gene TRBJ2-7, with 11 bases aligning to TRBD2. Germline V gene lookup returns CDR1 SGHVS and CDR2 FNYEAQ. CDR3 length: 18 residues. Trimming removed 3 bases from V and 0 bases from J; junction bases left unmatched: 10. CDR3: CASSFLAGGPALSYEQYF. The CDR3 bases are TGTGCCAGCAGCTTTTTAGCGGGAGGGCCCGCCCTCTCCTACGAGCAGTACTTC.

The chain recombines TRBV28 with TRBJ2-6; perhaps TRBD1 as D (6 bases). This CDR3 comprises 15 residues. The germline V and J ends were trimmed by 5 bases and 1 base, with 9 bases remaining between them. CDR1 and CDR2 (germline): MDHEN, SYDVKM. CDR3 residues: CASSARGSGANVLTF. The CDR3 DNA reads as TGTGCCAGCAGTGCCAGGGGTTCTGGGGCCAACGTCCTGACTTTC.

The chain is built from TRBV7-9 and TRBJ2-6; D call uncertain. CDR3 length: 13 amino acids. Per the germline V gene, CDR1 is SEHNR and CDR2 is FQNEAQ (reference sequence). V lost 3 bases and J lost 2, with 2 bases in between. The CDR3 coding sequence is TGTGCCAGCAGCTTTGCTGGGGCCAACGTCCTGACTTTC. Translated, it gives CASSFAGANVLTF. Full variable domain (missing parts from reference TRBV7-9 and TRBJ2-6): DTGVSQNPRHKITKRGQNVTFRCDPISEHNRLYWYRQTLGQGPEFLTYFQNEAQLEKSRLLSDRFSAERPKGSFSTLEIQRTEQGDSAMYLCASSFAGANVLTFGAGSRLTVL.

The chain combines TRBV28 with TRBJ2-4; TRBD1 aligns across 7 bases. V lost 4 bases, J lost 15 bases, and 15 bases stayed unmatched. From germline, CDR1 is MDHEN and CDR2 SYDVKM. There are 14 residues in the CDR3. In DNA, the CDR3 is TGTGCCAGCAGTTCCCCGGGACAGTGGACCAAAATGTACTTC. It encodes CASSSPGQWTKMYF.

This chain connects TRBV30 to TRBJ1-1, with TRBD1 identical over 9 bases. V was pared by 2 bases and J by 0 bases, with 10 bases of the junction left unmatched. The CDR3 totals 17 residues. Germline assignment: CDR1 GTSNPN and CDR2 SVGIG (reference sequence). CDR3 sequence reads: CAWSFWTGVNLNTEAFF. CDR3 DNA sequence: TGTGCCTGGAGTTTCTGGACAGGGGTCAATTTGAACACTGAAGCTTTCTTT.

V and J are TRBV6-1 and TRBJ1-5, with 9 bases aligning to TRBD1. The CDR3 is made up of 15 amino acids. The germline gives CDR1 MNHNS, CDR2 SASEGT. V lost 3 bases to trimming and J lost 6 bases; unmatched junction nucleotides: 6. The CDR3 DNA is TGTGCCAGCAGTGACCGGGACAGGGAAGCTCAGCCCCAGCATTTT. Translating it yields CASSDRDREAQPQHF.

V and J are TRBV5-1 and TRBJ1-6; D is possibly TRBD1 (5 bases). Trimming pared 1 base from V and 7 bases from J, leaving 12 bases between. Germline V gene sequence: CDR1 SGHRS, CDR2 YFSETQ. CDR3 length equals 15 residues. DNA of the CDR3: TGCGCCAGCAGCTTGATGACAGTGGACAATTCACCCCTCCACTTT. It encodes CASSLMTVDNSPLHF.

This sequence joins TRBV6-5 and TRBJ2-3, with D perhaps matching TRBD2 (7 bases). Germline CDR1 and CDR2: MNHEY and SVGAGI. With 1 base removed from V and 0 bases from J, the gap between germline ends came to 8 bases. The CDR3 extends over 15 amino acids. CDR3 amino acids: CASSYWGGSTDTQYF. As DNA, the CDR3 is TGTGCCAGCAGTTACTGGGGGGGCAGCACAGATACGCAGTATTTT.

The chain is built from TRBV3-1 (or the pseudogene TRBV3-2) and TRBJ1-2; possible D gene TRBD1, 5 bases. V was pared by 1 base and J by 0 bases, with 21 bases between. The germline V gene has CDR1 LGHDT and CDR2 YNNKEL (reference sequence). This CDR3 comprises 19 residues. The CDR3: CASSQAALGRATANYGYTF. CDR3 nucleotide sequence: TGTGCCAGCAGCCAAGCGGCCCTTGGCAGGGCGACCGCTAACTATGGCTACACCTTC.

V and J are TRBV27 and TRBJ2-7; D unresolved. Trimming cost V 6 bases and J 1 base, with 10 bases left between them. The CDR3 has 13 amino acids. CDR1 and CDR2 (germline): MNHEY, SMNVEV (reference sequence). For the CDR3, the DNA is TGTGCCAGCAGGTTGCTAGGGTCCTACGAGCAGTACTTC. Amino acid sequence: CASRLLGSYEQYF.

V gene TRBV6-5 combines with J gene TRBJ2-7; D remains ambiguous. Germline V gives CDR1 MNHEY, CDR2 SVGAGI. Trimming took 7 bases from V and 0 from J, leaving 16 bases between them. The CDR3 runs 15 residues. The CDR3 loop is CASIPIGTGSYEQYF. In DNA, the CDR3 is TGTGCCAGCATACCTATTGGAACGGGCTCCTACGAGCAGTACTTC.

The rearrangement links TRBV6-5 to TRBJ2-2; the D gene is possibly TRBD1 (6 bases). Germline-derived CDR1 and CDR2 are MNHEY and SVGAGI. The CDR3 length is 14 residues. V was trimmed by 10 bases and J by 4 bases, leaving 16 bases between them. The CDR3 bases are TGTGCCACCAGGTGGGGGCCGAGCACCGGGGAGCTGTTTTTT. This translates into CATRWGPSTGELFF.

This sequence joins TRBV6-2 or TRBV6-3 and TRBJ1-5, with D possibly matching TRBD1 (6 bases). This CDR3 region has 15 residues. Trimming took 5 bases from V and 2 from J, leaving 13 bases between them. Germline V gene sequence: CDR1 MNHEY, CDR2 SVGEGT. The CDR3 loop reads CASSPTGSGNQPQHF. The CDR3 DNA sequence: TGTGCCAGCAGTCCGACAGGTTCTGGCAATCAGCCCCAGCATTTT.

This clone was counted a single time. This chain links TRBV2 with TRBJ1-1; D is unresolved. Germline V gene data show CDR1 as SNHLY and CDR2 as FYNNEI. The CDR3 has 13 residues. The ends were cut back, 1 base at V and 8 bases at J, with 11 bases in the middle. The CDR3 sequence: CASSEGRGWEAFF. The CDR3 DNA is TGTGCCAGCAGTGAAGGCCGGGGATGGGAAGCTTTCTTT.

V gene TRBV7-2 combines with J gene TRBJ2-3, with no clear D. Germline V gene lookup returns CDR1 SGHTA and CDR2 FQGNSA. V was pared by 0 bases and J by 2 bases, with 9 bases between. The CDR3 loop spans 15 amino acids. For the CDR3, the DNA is TGTGCCAGCAGCTTAGCGGGAAGCTTCACAGATACGCAGTATTTT. It codes for CASSLAGSFTDTQYF.

This chain links TRBV21-1 with TRBJ2-5; the DNA was not compared with TRBD1, the D call given in the table. TRBV21-1 represents a pseudogene. CDR3 length: 14 amino acids. The CDR3 sequence is CARTAGTEKETQYF. As DNA, the CDR3 is TGTGCCAGAACCGCCGGGACAGAAAAAGAGACCCAGTACTTC.

The V call is TRBV5-5, the J call TRBJ1-5; D not resolved. The CDR3 length is 17 residues. CDR1 is SGHKS and CDR2 is YYEKEE in the germline V gene (reference sequence). With 4 bases removed from V and 6 bases from J, the gap between germline ends came to 23 bases. The CDR3 spells CASSLQSAPTWGQPQHF. The CDR3 DNA sequence: TGTGCCAGCAGCCTACAATCAGCCCCGACGTGGGGTCAGCCCCAGCATTTT.

This sequence joins TRBV28 and TRBJ1-5, with D hard to call. V lost 1 base and J lost 4, with 11 bases in between. The germline V gene encodes CDR1 MDHEN and CDR2 SYDVKM. The CDR3 is made up of 15 amino acids. The CDR3 loop is CASSLSAAENQPQHF. Here the CDR3 DNA reads TGTGCCAGCAGTTTATCAGCGGCCGAGAATCAGCCCCAGCATTTT. The full variable domain, in which reference TRBV28 and TRBJ1-5 provide the parts outside the CDR3, is DVKVTQSSRYLVKRTGEKVFLECVQDMDHENMFWYRQDPGLGLRLIYFSYDVKMKEKGDIPEGYSVSREKKERFSLILESASTNQTSMYLCASSLSAAENQPQHFGDGTRLSIL.

The genes are TRBV27 and TRBJ1-5, with TRBD1 as a possible D gene (5 bases). The CDR3 covers 15 residues. The germline V gene encodes CDR1 MNHEY and CDR2 SMNVEV (reference sequence). Between the trimmed V and J ends, which lost 7 bases and 2 bases, there was a span of 15 bases. The CDR3 loop is CASTYRNSGNQPQHF. In nucleotides, the CDR3 is TGTGCCAGCACCTACAGGAATTCGGGCAATCAGCCCCAGCATTTT.

Concerning this clone itself: Other nucleotide sequences from this sample produce the same CDR3. V is TRBV28 and J is TRBJ1-6; D uncertain. In germline, CDR1 is MDHEN, CDR2 SYDVKM. CDR3 length equals 12 residues. V was cut by 3 bases and J by 7 bases, with 4 bases left in between. CDR3 nucleotides: TGTGCCAGCAGTTTGATCAATTCACCCCTCCACTTT. This encodes CASSLINSPLHF. The full variable domain, rest sourced from reference TRBV28 and TRBJ1-6, is DVKVTQSSRYLVKRTGEKVFLECVQDMDHENMFWYRQDPGLGLRLIYFSYDVKMKEKGDIPEGYSVSREKKERFSLILESASTNQTSMYLCASSLINSPLHFGNGTRLTVT.

This chain uses TRBV6-2 or TRBV6-3 with TRBJ2-1, with 10 bases that match TRBD2. The trim removed 6 bases at V and 0 bases at J, leaving 8 bases unmatched. There are 17 residues in the CDR3. Germline CDR1 and CDR2: MNHEY and SVGEGT. CDR3 DNA sequence: TGTGCCAGCAGCGATACTAGCGGGACGAGCTCCTACAATGAGCAGTTCTTC. Translating gives CASSDTSGTSSYNEQFF.

The rearrangement uses TRBV27 and TRBJ2-6, with D unresolved. The CDR3 length is 15 residues. CDR1 and CDR2 from the germline V gene are MNHEY and SMNVEV (reference sequence). The V end lost 6 bases, the J end lost 3 bases, and 12 bases lay between the germline ends. The CDR3 nucleotides are TGTGCCAGCAGAAGCACCGACGGTGGGGCCAACGTCCTGACTTTC. Translation gives CASRSTDGGANVLTF.

The genes are TRBV13 and TRBJ2-2; 7 bases are a match to TRBD1. With V trimmed by 5 bases and J by 0 bases, 24 bases remained unmatched. The CDR3 consists of 22 residues. Germline CDR1 reads PRHDT; CDR2 reads FYEKMQ (reference sequence). CDR3 region: CASSPPGGERSRDATNTGELFF. CDR3 in DNA: TGTGCCAGCAGCCCCCCAGGGGGAGAGAGATCCCGGGACGCGACGAACACCGGGGAGCTGTTTTTT.

This clone occurred a few times. This chain uses TRBV7-2 with TRBJ2-7, with 7 bases aligning to TRBD2. Germline values: CDR1 SGHTA, CDR2 FQGNSA. V was clipped by 5 bases and J by 0 bases; unmatched bases: 7. This CDR3 region has 15 residues. The CDR3 is CASSVTGGSSYEQYF. CDR3 DNA sequence: TGTGCCAGCAGCGTCACGGGCGGGAGCTCCTACGAGCAGTACTTC.

The J gene is TRBJ2-1, the V gene TRBV3-1 (or the pseudogene TRBV3-2); TRBD2 matches at 11 bases. Germline lookup yields CDR1 LGHDT and CDR2 YNNKEL (reference sequence). This CDR3 has 16 amino acids. Germline trimming cut 0 bases from V and 6 bases from J; bases unmatched to any gene: 4. The CDR3: CASSQDLGLAGNEQFF. The CDR3 bases are TGTGCCAGCAGCCAAGACCTCGGACTAGCGGGCAATGAGCAGTTCTTC.

The chain carries TRBV27 and TRBJ2-7, with TRBD2 as a possible D gene (5 bases). Between the trimmed V and J ends, which lost 5 bases and 2 bases, there was a span of 19 bases. CDR1 MNHEY and CDR2 SMNVEV come from the germline V gene (reference sequence). This CDR3 is built from 16 residues. The CDR3 is CASSQGLLTLPYEQYF. In DNA, the CDR3 is TGTGCCAGCAGTCAAGGACTGCTAACCCTACCCTACGAGCAGTACTTC.

The rearrangement links TRBV10-3 to TRBJ1-3; 7 bases line up with TRBD1. There are 17 residues in the CDR3. Germline CDR1 is ENHRY and CDR2 is SYGVKD. Losses at the gene ends were 4 bases for V and 0 bases for J; bases not matched to a gene: 9. The chain's CDR3 is CAISVGQVFDSGNTIYF. The CDR3 nucleotides are TGTGCCATCAGTGTAGGACAGGTATTCGACTCTGGAAACACCATATATTTT.